One sample yielded the 18 T cell receptor beta chains listed below, sequenced in a study of T cells in Graves' hyperthyroidism and ophthalmopathy. Amplification of TCR beta CDR3 regions was performed using RNA transcripts as template. HTBI primers were employed in a first-round RT-PCR of the TCR CDR3. TCRdb re-called the multiplex PCR reads through MiXCR, storing one row per CDR3 protein. The sample includes hundreds of thousands of distinct CDR3 sequences, around 21% of them seen just once. Material: blood. The source is a man aged 30-40 years with Graves' ophthalmopathy.

V is TRBV19 and J is TRBJ2-2; 7 bases align to TRBD2. The CDR3 covers 16 residues. Germline assignment: CDR1 LNHDA and CDR2 SQIVND (reference sequence). The V and J ends lost 4 bases and 5 bases, in that order; junction bases with no gene match: 10. The CDR3 loop is CASSTAGRAGTGELFF. DNA for the CDR3: TGTGCCAGTAGTACAGCCGGGAGAGCGGGGACCGGGGAGCTGTTTTTT.

This CDR3 is CASRENLYEQYF. For the CDR3, the DNA is TGTGCCAGCAGGGAAAATCTCTACGAGCAGTACTTC. The chain couples TRBV6-1 to TRBJ2-7, with D hard to call. The germline gives CDR1 MNHNS, CDR2 SASEGT. The V end was cut by 6 bases, the J end by 3 bases, with 9 bases between. The CDR3 sequence is 12 residues long.

This clonotype was counted at least ten times. V and J are TRBV28 and TRBJ2-3; D is possibly TRBD1 (6 bases). Germline lookup yields CDR1 MDHEN and CDR2 SYDVKM. The CDR3 loop spans 12 amino acids. The V and J ends lost 5 bases and 4 bases respectively, with 7 bases between them. CDR3 coding DNA: TGTGCCAGCAGTGGACAGCCAGATACGCAGTATTTT. Translation gives CASSGQPDTQYF.

Only a few counts were recorded for this clonotype. The chain combines TRBV10-3 with TRBJ2-7, with D perhaps matching TRBD2 (5 bases). Germline V gene sequence: CDR1 ENHRY, CDR2 SYGVKD. The V end lost 3 bases, the J end lost 7 bases, and 19 bases lay between the germline ends. This CDR3 has 15 residues. The CDR3 coding sequence is TGTGCCATCAGTGACCCAGGAGGTGACCAGCGAGAGCAGTACTTC. Translated, it gives CAISDPGGDQREQYF.

The genes are TRBV19 and TRBJ2-1; TRBD2 agrees at 14 bases. V was clipped by 6 bases and J by 5 bases; unmatched bases: 3. The CDR3 has 15 amino acids. Germline loops: CDR1 LNHDA, CDR2 SQIVND (reference sequence). The CDR3 coding sequence is TGTGCCAGTAGGGGACTAGCGGGAGCAGACAATGAGCAGTTCTTC. This codes for CASRGLAGADNEQFF.

At least ten counts were recorded for this clonotype. This sequence joins TRBV27 and TRBJ2-7; the match to TRBD2 covers 7 bases. Per the germline V gene, CDR1 is MNHEY and CDR2 is SMNVEV (reference sequence). V gave up 2 bases and J gave up 6 bases; unmatched junction bases: 4. This CDR3 is built from 13 residues. CDR3 coding DNA: TGTGCCAGCAGTTTAGCGGGAGAGGCCGAGCAGTACTTC. Its protein product is CASSLAGEAEQYF.

The sample holds a few counts of this clonotype. This chain joins TRBV5-1 and TRBJ1-4; D may be TRBD1 (5 bases). The CDR3 contains 17 residues. V shed 4 bases and J shed 4 bases, with 20 bases lying between them. Germline V gene lookup returns CDR1 SGHRS and CDR2 YFSETQ. The CDR3 here is CASSHSTQGRINEKLFF. The CDR3 nucleotides read TGCGCCAGCAGCCACAGCACTCAGGGACGGATTAATGAAAAACTGTTTTTT.

This chain connects TRBV20-1 to TRBJ1-1; a weak D match, TRBD1 (5 bases). Trimming removed 4 bases from V and 2 bases from J, with 14 bases in between. The CDR3 spans 14 residues. CDR1 is DFQATT and CDR2 is SNEGSKA in the germline V gene (reference sequence). This CDR3 reads CSATSTVLNTEAFF. The CDR3 coding sequence is TGCAGTGCTACGTCGACAGTACTCAACACTGAAGCTTTCTTT.

The sample holds many counts of this clonotype. The V gene is TRBV12-3 or TRBV12-4, the J gene TRBJ2-5; 8 bases line up with TRBD2. Trimming cost V 5 bases and J 5 bases; bases outside gene matches: 4. This CDR3 contains 13 residues. The CDR3 DNA is TGTGCCAGCAGTCGCGGGGGGTACGAGACCCAGTACTTC. Its protein product is CASSRGGYETQYF.

This chain links TRBV28 with TRBJ2-7; no definite D call. This CDR3 contains 13 residues. The germline CDR1 and CDR2 sequences are MDHEN and SYDVKM. V was clipped by 5 bases and J by 7 bases, with 15 bases between them. CDR3 residues: CASSHDGVKEQYF. CDR3 DNA: TGTGCCAGCAGTCACGATGGGGTCAAAGAGCAGTACTTC.

This clonotype was counted between two and nine times. The chain couples TRBV30 to TRBJ2-1; the match to TRBD2 covers 8 bases. The length of the CDR3 is 14 residues. Unmatched junction bases numbered 8, after V lost 8 bases and J lost 2 bases. CDR1 is GTSNPN, CDR2 SVGIG, per germline (reference sequence). CDR3 sequence reads: CASETSGPYNEQFF. DNA for the CDR3: TGTGCCAGTGAAACTAGCGGCCCCTACAATGAGCAGTTCTTC.

This clonotype was picked up many times. The chain joins TRBV30 to TRBJ1-1; D may be TRBD1 (5 bases). V lost 0 bases and J lost 4, with 9 bases in between. Germline-derived CDR1 and CDR2 are GTSNPN and SVGIG (reference sequence). This CDR3 has 13 amino acids. For the CDR3, the DNA is TGTGCCTGGAGTGTTTCAGGGAGCACTGAAGCTTTCTTT. Translated, it gives CAWSVSGSTEAFF.

This clonotype was counted many times. V usage is TRBV9 and J usage is TRBJ2-1, with D possibly being TRBD2 (6 bases). The CDR3 loop spans 16 amino acids. With 3 bases removed from V and 0 bases from J, the gap between germline ends came to 13 bases. Germline CDR1 and CDR2: SGDLS and YYNGEE. CDR3 sequence: CASSASSGSSYNEQFF. CDR3 DNA: TGTGCCAGCAGCGCCAGTAGCGGCAGCTCCTACAATGAGCAGTTCTTC.

This clonotype has more than one count but fewer than ten. This sequence joins TRBV28 and TRBJ1-5; D is undetermined. V dropped 1 base and J dropped 3 bases, with 10 bases sitting between them. This CDR3 region has 15 residues. Germline CDR1 and CDR2: MDHEN and SYDVKM. The CDR3, as DNA: TGTGCCAGCAGTTTATTCCAGAACCCCAATCAGCCCCAGCATTTT. It encodes CASSLFQNPNQPQHF.

The chain uses TRBV28 and TRBJ2-5; D might be TRBD1 (6 bases). The ends were cut back, 10 bases at V and 1 base at J, with 10 bases in the middle. Germline values: CDR1 MDHEN, CDR2 SYDVKM. The CDR3 loop spans 12 amino acids. This CDR3 is CAIGQPQETQYF. The CDR3, as DNA: TGTGCCATCGGACAGCCCCAAGAGACCCAGTACTTC.

This clonotype was counted a few times. This chain uses TRBV27 with TRBJ1-6; D is ambiguous. This CDR3 comprises 13 residues. V shed 6 bases and J shed 7 bases, with 10 bases lying between them. CDR1 MNHEY and CDR2 SMNVEV come from the germline V gene (reference sequence). CDR3 nucleotides: TGTGCCAGCAGCTATAAGATAAATTCACCCCTCCACTTT. Its translation: CASSYKINSPLHF.

This rearrangement joins TRBV24-1 to TRBJ1-2; the match to TRBD1 covers 10 bases. After removal of 7 bases from V and 5 bases from J, the junction contained 3 bases not matched to a gene. This CDR3 region has 13 residues. The germline gives CDR1 KGHDR, CDR2 SFDVKD. CDR3 amino acids: CATSTGQGYGYTF. DNA for the CDR3: TGTGCCACCAGCACGGGACAGGGGTATGGCTACACCTTC.

The V gene is TRBV20-1, the J gene TRBJ2-3; D possibly corresponds to TRBD1 (5 bases). Trimming pared 4 bases from V and 1 base from J, leaving 15 bases between. Germline loops: CDR1 DFQATT, CDR2 SNEGSKA (reference sequence). The CDR3 sequence is 15 residues long. The CDR3 coding sequence is TGCAGTGCTATCAGGGCGGACCTGGGCACAGATACGCAGTATTTT. Encoded protein: CSAIRADLGTDTQYF.